This T cell receptor (beta chain) was identified in a study of Ad26.COV2.S vaccination and SARS-CoV-2 variants. Sequencing was performed with immunoSEQ multiplex PCR; in TCRdb, only in-frame clones are kept and a portion is missing. Of around 340,000 clones listed, about 89% are singletons. There are 16 residues in the CDR3. CDR1 and CDR2 (germline): SGHDT, YYEEEE. V was trimmed by 2 bases and J by 3 bases, leaving 16 bases between them. Treatment given: around 19 received Ad26.COV2.S at low or high dose, single or two shots; 5 received placebo; per-sample allocation not given. Following the first vaccine or placebo injection, samples were taken on day 63. Vaccination employed an Ad26 vector expressing the Wuhan-strain SARS-CoV-2 spike.

This rearrangement joins TRBV5-6 to TRBJ2-3; weak D call: TRBD2 (6 bases). This receptor was taken from a person aged 18-65 years who received the Ad26.COV2.S COVID-19 vaccine or a placebo. The specimen was peripheral blood, collected in a trial of Ad26.COV2.S vaccine versus placebo. CDR3 sequence reads: CASSFLTGVVTDTQYF. The CDR3, as DNA: TGTGCCAGCAGCTTTTTAACGGGAGTGGTGACAGATACGCAGTATTTT.